This T cell receptor beta chain was sequenced for a study of blood T cell repertoires in COVID-19. As for the study in general: Collection of acute and convalescent COVID-19 samples took place in the United States, Italy and Spain. PBMCs, B-cell-depleted T cells, or T cells were the source of the cDNA or gDNA that made up the material.

This clone has just one count. Germline lookup yields CDR1 PRHDT and CDR2 FYEKMQ (reference sequence). V gave up 1 base and J gave up 3 bases, with 13 bases separating them. There are 15 residues in the CDR3. In the original processing: The assay estimated nucleated cells by amplifying reference gene primers. Sequencing was performed with immunoSEQ multiplex PCR; in TCRdb, only in-frame clones are kept and a portion is missing. V, J and clone size are taken as reported in that table, and D and trimming were inferred from the DNA itself. The sample consists of approximately 67,000 clones, 90% to 95% of them appearing once.

The receptor comes from a human donor in a cohort sampled during active COVID-19. Source material: peripheral blood. The chain has TRBV13 and TRBJ2-7; possible D gene TRBD2, 6 bases. CDR3 protein: CASSLDVAGSYEQYF. CDR3 sequence (DNA): TGTGCCAGCAGCTTAGATGTGGCGGGGAGCTACGAGCAGTACTTC.